Presented here are 26 T cell receptor beta chains from one specimen sequenced in a study of identical twins. MiXCR, applied by TCRdb to the 5' RACE reads, yields one record per CDR3 protein. The repertoire has 1.5 million to 2 million distinct CDR3 sequences, roughly a third of them found once; the top ten carry around 0.25%. Sequenced sample: cord blood. These receptors were taken from a newborn girl in good health.

This chain links TRBV15 with TRBJ1-2; D unresolved. V was cut by 0 bases and J by 4 bases, with 9 bases left in between. Germline CDR1 LNHNV, CDR2 YYDKDF (reference sequence). The CDR3 length is 14 residues. CDR3 in amino acids: CATSREAGSYGYTF. The CDR3 nucleotides read TGTGCCACCAGCAGAGAGGCAGGAAGCTATGGCTACACCTTC.

This chain links TRBV6-5 with TRBJ2-5; D ambiguous. The J call may be incorrect, as the DNA end agrees better with TRBJ2-7. Germline CDR1 reads MNHEY; CDR2 reads SVGAGI. The CDR3 is made up of 12 amino acids. The CDR3 nucleotides read TGTGCCAGCAGTTACCCGTGGAACGAGCAGTACTTC. Its translation: CASSYPWNEQYF.

This clonotype was found a few times. J is TRBJ2-3 and V is TRBV24-1; 8 bases agree with TRBD1. J lost 5 bases, V lost 4 bases, and 7 bases had no gene match. CDR1 is KGHDR and CDR2 is SFDVKD in the germline V gene. This CDR3 comprises 15 residues. The CDR3 DNA follows: TGTGCCACCAGTGAGGCTGACAGGGGAGGAGATACGCAGTATTTT. It encodes CATSEADRGGDTQYF.

The J gene is TRBJ2-1, the V gene TRBV20-1; 12 nucleotides match TRBD1. Germline V gives CDR1 DFQATT, CDR2 SNEGSKA (reference sequence). CDR3 length equals 12 residues. After removal of 6 bases from V and 8 bases from J, the junction contained 2 bases not matched to a gene. The CDR3 sequence: CSAGTGGDEQFF. CDR3 DNA: TGCAGTGCCGGGACAGGGGGCGATGAGCAGTTCTTC.

Concerning this clonotype itself: The junction departs from the called germline gene at one end, perhaps through a read error. The V gene is TRBV2, the J gene TRBJ1-2; unclear D gene. The CDR3 has 15 amino acids. Germline V gives CDR1 SNHLY, CDR2 FYNNEI. CDR3 protein: CASSGLKISNYGHTF. As DNA, the CDR3 is TGTGCCAGCAGTGGTCTTAAGATTTCTAACTATGGCCACACCTTC.

Only a few counts were recorded for this clonotype. V is TRBV10-3 and J is TRBJ1-5; 8 bases match TRBD1. Trimming removed 6 bases from V and 3 bases from J; junction bases left unmatched: 4. Germline values: CDR1 ENHRY, CDR2 SYGVKD. The CDR3 has 14 residues. The CDR3 region is CAISSTGANQPQHF. The CDR3 nucleotides are TGTGCCATCAGCTCGACAGGGGCCAATCAGCCCCAGCATTTT.

The V call is TRBV7-2, the J call TRBJ2-3; tentatively, D is TRBD2 (5 bases). The CDR3 loop spans 16 amino acids. V was trimmed by 4 bases and J by 3 bases, leaving 17 bases between them. Germline V lookup: CDR1 SGHTA, CDR2 FQGNSA. The CDR3 DNA follows: TGTGCCAGCAGCTCGGCACATCGGGAAACTACAGATACGCAGTATTTT. Residues: CASSSAHRETTDTQYF.

This chain links TRBV2 with TRBJ2-7, with D perhaps matching TRBD1 (5 bases). Germline values: CDR1 SNHLY, CDR2 FYNNEI. The germline V and J ends were trimmed by 6 bases and 4 bases, with 13 bases remaining between them. This CDR3 spans 13 amino acids. CDR3 in DNA: TGTGCCAGCAGCCCTAGGGGTTGGTACGAGCAGTACTTC. It encodes CASSPRGWYEQYF.

Note on this clonotype: One end of the junction does not line up with germline, which may come from a read error. This chain uses TRBV29-1 with TRBJ1-1; perhaps TRBD1 as D (5 bases). This CDR3 spans 14 amino acids. Germline V CDR1 and CDR2: SQVTM, ANQGSEA. This CDR3 is CGVDIRGMNTEAFF. The CDR3 region has the DNA TGCGGCGTTGATATAAGGGGAATGAACACTGAAGCTTTCTTT.

The chain combines TRBV20-1 with TRBJ1-2; TRBD1 matches at 7 bases. Germline lookup yields CDR1 DFQATT and CDR2 SNEGSKA (reference sequence). The V segment lost 1 base and the J segment 4 bases; nucleotides outside the gene matches: 3. This CDR3 region has 13 residues. The CDR3 DNA follows: TGCAGTGCTAGAGGCCGGGACAGCTATGGCTACACCTTC. As protein: CSARGRDSYGYTF.

This clonotype was observed a handful of times. The gene calls are TRBV29-1 and TRBJ1-1; D is undetermined. Germline CDR1 reads SQVTM; CDR2 reads ANQGSEA. Deletions cut 6 bases from V and 0 bases from J, with 8 bases between. The CDR3 length is 12 residues. The DNA for the CDR3 is TGCAGCGTGATACGCTTGAACACTGAAGCTTTCTTT. It translates to CSVIRLNTEAFF.

The V gene is TRBV3-1, the J gene TRBJ2-5; tentative D call: TRBD2 (6 bases). The V end was cut by 1 base, the J end by 4 bases, with 13 bases between. The CDR3 covers 15 residues. Per germline, CDR1 LGHDT and CDR2 YNNKEL (reference sequence). In nucleotides, the CDR3 is TGTGCCAGCAGCCAAGGATACGGGAGTACAGAGACCCAGTACTTC. Protein: CASSQGYGSTETQYF.

This clonotype showed up just a few times. This chain joins TRBV6-1 and TRBJ1-1; D perhaps matches TRBD1 (6 bases). CDR1 and CDR2 from the germline V gene are MNHNS and SASEGT. The CDR3 sequence is 13 residues long. V was clipped by 7 bases and J by 7 bases, with 16 bases between them. CDR3 sequence: CASTRHRVVEAFF. In DNA, the CDR3 is TGTGCCAGCACTCGACACAGGGTGGTTGAAGCTTTCTTT.

This clonotype was recorded many times. The chain joins TRBV5-1 to TRBJ2-3; 10 nucleotides line up with TRBD2. There are 15 residues in the CDR3. CDR1 and CDR2 (germline): SGHRS, YFSETQ. Trimming took 3 bases from V and 2 from J; bases not matched to a gene: 3. This chain's CDR3 is CASSSGTSATDTQYF. The DNA of the CDR3 is TGCGCCAGCAGCTCCGGGACTAGCGCCACAGATACGCAGTATTTT.

This clonotype was seen more than once but under ten times. The gene calls are TRBV29-1 and TRBJ2-7; TRBD2 matches at 14 bases. Looked up from germline, CDR1 is SQVTM and CDR2 is ANQGSEA. The CDR3 length is 14 residues. With V trimmed by 6 bases and J by 3 bases, 4 bases remained unmatched. The DNA of the CDR3 is TGCAGCGTCGGGACTAGCGGGAGAATCTACGAGCAGTACTTC. It codes for CSVGTSGRIYEQYF.

This chain uses TRBV4-1 with TRBJ2-4; 8 bases are shared with TRBD1. The V and J ends lost 1 base and 2 bases, in that order; junction bases with no gene match: 1. The CDR3 spans 15 residues. The germline V gene encodes CDR1 MGHRA and CDR2 YSYEKL. The CDR3 region has the DNA TGCGCCAGCAGCCAAGGGACAGGGACCAAAAACATTCAGTACTTC. Protein sequence: CASSQGTGTKNIQYF.

This clonotype turned up a few times. For the CDR3, the DNA is TGTGCCAGCAGTTTACCGGTAGGGCAGCCCCTCTACGAGCAGTACTTC. Its protein is CASSLPVGQPLYEQYF. The V gene is TRBV28, the J gene TRBJ2-7, with D unresolved. From germline, CDR1 is MDHEN and CDR2 SYDVKM. The CDR3 spans 16 residues. Trimming removed 2 bases from V and 3 bases from J, with 17 bases in between.

V is TRBV12-3 or TRBV12-4 and J is TRBJ1-4, with D possibly TRBD1 on 5 matching bases. The V gene lost 5 bases and the J gene lost 5 bases, with 12 bases spanning the gap. CDR3 size: 14 residues. In nucleotides, the CDR3 is TGTGCCAGCAGTCCTCGACAGCCCAATGAAAAACTGTTTTTT. The encoded protein is CASSPRQPNEKLFF.

Only a few counts were recorded for this clonotype. The CDR3 DNA follows: TGTGCCAGCAGCCAAGATCTAAGCGGGGCGGGGGAGCAGTTCTTC. Translated, it gives CASSQDLSGAGEQFF. The chain is built from TRBV3-1 and TRBJ2-1; 7 bases map to TRBD2. V shed 0 bases and J 10 bases; nucleotides not matched to a gene: 9. Germline-derived CDR1 and CDR2 are LGHDT and YNNKEL (reference sequence). The CDR3 consists of 15 residues.

The chain couples TRBV18 to TRBJ2-5; 9 bases fit TRBD1. This CDR3 is 16 amino acids long. The V gene's germline CDR1 is KGHSH and CDR2 LQKENI. V lost 3 bases to trimming and J lost 5 bases; unmatched junction nucleotides: 10. CDR3 bases: TGTGCCAGCTCACCTCCCCGACAGGGGGTACAGGAGACCCAGTACTTC. Its translation: CASSPPRQGVQETQYF.

The J gene is TRBJ1-1, the V gene TRBV4-2; D is unclear. The germline CDR1 and CDR2 sequences are LGHNA and YNFKEQ. This CDR3 is built from 15 residues. Between the trimmed V and J ends, which lost 0 bases and 4 bases, there was a span of 12 bases. CDR3 region: CASSQEVRYVTEAFF. The CDR3 DNA reads TGTGCCAGCAGCCAAGAAGTCAGGTACGTCACTGAAGCTTTCTTT.

A few counts support this clonotype. CDR3 residues: CASSLAGTPLYGYTF. As DNA, the CDR3 is TGTGCCAGCAGCTTAGCGGGGACCCCGCTCTATGGCTACACCTTC. J is TRBJ1-2 and V is TRBV7-2; possibly TRBD1 for D (5 bases). The germline gives CDR1 SGHTA, CDR2 FQGNSA. V shed 0 bases and J shed 4 bases, with 12 bases lying between them. CDR3 length: 15 amino acids.

The rearrangement uses TRBV20-1 and TRBJ2-7; 8 nucleotides agree with TRBD2. Trimming at V came to 6 bases and at J to 0 bases, leaving 4 bases not matched to a gene. The CDR3 extends over 13 amino acids. Germline V gene lookup returns CDR1 DFQATT and CDR2 SNEGSKA (reference sequence). The CDR3 reads CSATGLVSYEQYF. Here the CDR3 DNA reads TGCAGTGCCACGGGACTAGTCTCCTACGAGCAGTACTTC.

This clonotype was picked up many times. The J gene is TRBJ1-5, the V gene TRBV12-3 or TRBV12-4, with D unclear. V dropped 0 bases and J dropped 3 bases, with 3 bases sitting between them. The CDR3 runs 13 residues. The CDR3 coding sequence is TGTGCCAGCAGTTTAGCGCTCAATCAGCCCCAGCATTTT. Translation gives CASSLALNQPQHF.

The J gene is TRBJ1-2, the V gene TRBV6-1; D perhaps matches TRBD1 (5 bases). This CDR3 contains 13 residues. Germline V gene sequence: CDR1 MNHNS, CDR2 SASEGT. Trimming took 8 bases from V and 3 from J, leaving 13 bases between them. The CDR3 here is CASGVGVYYGYTF. The CDR3, as DNA: TGTGCCAGCGGTGTGGGGGTGTACTATGGCTACACCTTC.

A few counts support this clonotype. The rearrangement links TRBV7-9 to TRBJ2-4; maybe TRBD1 (5 bases). Between the trimmed V and J ends, which lost 5 bases and 4 bases, there was a span of 15 bases. Looked up from germline, CDR1 is SEHNR and CDR2 is FQNEAQ (reference sequence). This CDR3 has 15 residues. The CDR3 is CASSLPGDSKNIQYF. The CDR3, as DNA: TGTGCCAGCAGCCTCCCCGGCGACAGTAAAAACATTCAGTACTTC.